The clone carrying this T cell receptor (beta chain) was detected a few times. The antigen is unknown. TCRdb analysed the RT-PCR reads with MiXCR anew, one entry per CDR3 protein. Altogether about 520,000 distinct CDR3 sequences are present, less than 30% being singletons, with the ten largest covering 1.5% to 2%. The data belong to a study of response to subunit inactivated influenza vaccine. Trimming took off 3 bases at V and 6 bases at J, with 18 bases between the two ends. CDR3 length: 15 residues. Germline CDR1 and CDR2: DFQATT and SNEGSKA (reference sequence). Study-wide results and limits: Seasonal influenza vaccination, on each occasion, was suggested by the authors to recruit few new T cells.

This receptor was obtained from a man aged 50-60 years who received an inactivated influenza vaccine. Source: CD4+ T cells sorted from PBMCs, taken approximately 5 days after vaccination. This chain connects TRBV20-1 to TRBJ2-4; possible D gene TRBD2, 6 bases. The CDR3 loop reads CSARGDLVTANIQYF. The DNA for the CDR3 is TGCAGTGCTAGGGGGGACTTAGTAACAGCAAACATTCAGTACTTC.